Presented here are 24 T cell receptor beta chains from one specimen sequenced in a study of blood T cell repertoires in COVID-19. Here immunoSEQ multiplex PCR was the method, and the copy in TCRdb shows in-frame clones only, minus some. The data hold hundreds of thousands of clones, with less than 85% observed a single time. The material sequenced was peripheral blood. The receptors derive from a young woman with acute or convalescent COVID-19.

V usage is TRBV28 and J usage is TRBJ1-4, with TRBD1 identical over 9 bases. CDR1 is MDHEN, CDR2 SYDVKM, per germline. CDR3 length: 15 residues. Losses at the gene ends were 2 bases for V and 7 bases for J; bases not matched to a gene: 5. CDR3 sequence reads: CASSLVGQGTEKLFF. CDR3 DNA sequence: TGTGCCAGCAGTTTAGTGGGACAGGGAACTGAAAAACTGTTTTTT.

The chain carries TRBV3-1 (or the pseudogene TRBV3-2) and TRBJ1-3, with TRBD1 matching over 10 bases. J gave up 4 bases and V 4 bases, and 4 bases lay outside the gene matches. This CDR3 is built from 15 residues. Germline V gene sequence: CDR1 LGHDT, CDR2 YNNKEL (reference sequence). CDR3 protein: CASSRQGAEGNTIYF. CDR3 sequence (DNA): TGTGCCAGCAGCCGACAGGGGGCAGAGGGAAACACCATATATTTT.

V gene TRBV5-6 combines with J gene TRBJ1-2; TRBD1 agrees at 9 bases. Germline CDR1 SGHDT, CDR2 YYEEEE. This CDR3 is built from 14 residues. After removal of 1 base from V and 7 bases from J, the junction contained 5 bases not matched to a gene. The CDR3 DNA is TGTGCCAGCAGCTTGAACAGGGGGCTGGCTGGCTACACCTTC. It specifies CASSLNRGLAGYTF. The full variable domain, completed using reference TRBV5-6 and TRBJ1-2, is DAGVTQSPTHLIKTRGQQVTLRCSPKSGHDTVSWYQQALGQGPQFIFQYYEEEERQRGNFPDRFSGHQFPNYSSELNVNALLLGDSALYLCASSLNRGLAGYTFGSGTRLTVV.

CDR3 sequence: CSAIDRDGYTF. In nucleotides, the CDR3 is TGCAGTGCTATCGACAGGGATGGCTACACCTTC. The rearrangement uses TRBV20-1 and TRBJ1-2; TRBD1 matches 7 bases. CDR1 DFQATT and CDR2 SNEGSKA come from the germline V gene (reference sequence). J lost 6 bases, V lost 4 bases, and 2 bases had no gene match. CDR3 length: 11 amino acids.

The rearrangement joins TRBV2 to TRBJ2-7, with 8 bases aligning to TRBD2. The CDR3 extends over 15 amino acids. V lost 5 bases and J lost 3; bases outside the gene matches: 9. The germline CDR1 and CDR2 sequences are SNHLY and FYNNEI. CDR3 region: CASSLGLAGIYEQYF. The CDR3 nucleotides are TGTGCCAGCAGTCTAGGCCTAGCGGGTATCTACGAGCAGTACTTC.

The chain joins TRBV2 to TRBJ2-5, with D possibly matching TRBD2 (5 bases). Germline CDR1 reads SNHLY; CDR2 reads FYNNEI. V was cut by 2 bases and J by 1 base, with 8 bases left in between. This CDR3 contains 14 residues. Here the CDR3 reads CASSESRGQETQYF. The DNA of the CDR3 is TGTGCCAGCAGTGAAAGCCGGGGCCAAGAGACCCAGTACTTC.

CDR3 bases: TGCGCCAGCAGCCCGGGAACTTCAGATTCACCCCTCCACTTT. It specifies CASSPGTSDSPLHF. The chain recombines TRBV5-1 with TRBJ1-6, with no clear D. V dropped 4 bases and J dropped 8 bases, with 13 bases sitting between them. The germline gives CDR1 SGHRS, CDR2 YFSETQ. The length of the CDR3 is 14 residues.

The chain uses TRBV3-1 (or the pseudogene TRBV3-2) and TRBJ1-1, with TRBD1 matching 8 bases. Germline values: CDR1 LGHDT, CDR2 YNNKEL (reference sequence). Trimming took 3 bases from V and 4 from J; bases not matched to a gene: 4. The CDR3 loop spans 14 amino acids. The CDR3 reads CASSQTGVGTEAFF. Here the CDR3 DNA reads TGTGCCAGCAGCCAGACAGGGGTGGGCACTGAAGCTTTCTTT.

This clone was seen just once. The chain combines TRBV27 with TRBJ2-5; 7 positions agree with TRBD1. Germline loops: CDR1 MNHEY, CDR2 SMNVEV (reference sequence). The CDR3 has 16 residues. J lost 0 bases, V lost 6 bases, and 10 bases had no gene match. The CDR3 here is CASSPRGKANQETQYF. The CDR3 coding sequence is TGTGCCAGCAGCCCCAGGGGGAAGGCGAACCAAGAGACCCAGTACTTC.

The chain combines TRBV5-4 with TRBJ2-1; possibly TRBD1 for D (6 bases). Trimming removed 10 bases at V and 6 bases at J, with 14 bases between. This CDR3 spans 12 amino acids. Germline V gene sequence: CDR1 SGHNT, CDR2 YYREEE (reference sequence). DNA of the CDR3: TGTGCCCCAGGGGTGTTTGGCAATGAGCAGTTCTTC. Its protein product is CAPGVFGNEQFF. Full variable domain (outside the CDR3, taken from reference TRBV5-4 and TRBJ2-1): ETGVTQSPTHLIKTRGQQVTLRCSSQSGHNTVSWYQQALGQGPQFIFQYYREEENGRGNFPPRFSGLQFPNYSSELNVNALELDDSALYLCAPGVFGNEQFFGPGTRLTVL.

The gene calls are TRBV30 and TRBJ1-6; D not certain. CDR1 and CDR2 (germline): GTSNPN, SVGIG (reference sequence). The ends were cut back, 3 bases at V and 8 bases at J, with 8 bases in the middle. CDR3 length: 12 residues. CDR3 DNA: TGTGCCTGGAGCACGAGGTATTCACCCCTCCACTTT. Its protein is CAWSTRYSPLHF.

The chain recombines TRBV5-1 with TRBJ2-1; 14 nucleotides line up with TRBD2. Losses at the gene ends were 1 base for V and 6 bases for J; bases not matched to a gene: 6. The CDR3 is 17 residues long. Germline values: CDR1 SGHRS, CDR2 YFSETQ. The CDR3 loop is CASSLYGTSGSSNEQFF. The DNA of the CDR3 is TGCGCCAGCAGCTTGTATGGGACTAGCGGGAGTAGCAATGAGCAGTTCTTC.

The rearrangement uses TRBV7-9 and TRBJ1-2; maybe TRBD1 (6 bases). The CDR3 length is 16 residues. Germline CDR1 is SEHNR and CDR2 is FQNEAQ (reference sequence). Trimming removed 5 bases at V and 8 bases at J, with 24 bases between. Here the CDR3 DNA reads TGTGCCAGCAGCGCAGCACGAACAGGGAACGTTTTCGGCTACACCTTC. Protein product: CASSAARTGNVFGYTF.

The chain combines TRBV7-6 with TRBJ2-3, with D hard to call. The germline gives CDR1 SGHVS, CDR2 FNYEAQ. Trimming shortened V by 0 bases and J by 5 bases, and 6 bases separated the two germline ends. This CDR3 has 13 amino acids. The CDR3 sequence: CASSLAVLDTQYF. CDR3 bases: TGTGCCAGCAGCTTAGCCGTATTAGATACGCAGTATTTT.

The CDR3 loop reads CASSLSSGGVGYTF. The CDR3 coding sequence is TGTGCCAGCAGTTTATCGTCGGGCGGGGTAGGCTACACCTTC. The J gene is TRBJ1-2, the V gene TRBV28, with unresolved D. Trimming removed 1 base from V and 8 bases from J, with 14 bases in between. There are 14 residues in the CDR3. Germline V gene data show CDR1 as MDHEN and CDR2 as SYDVKM.

The CDR3 DNA reads as TGCGCCAGCAGCCGTTCAAGGGGGTTGGACTACAATGAGCAGTTCTTC. This translates into CASSRSRGLDYNEQFF. The rearrangement joins TRBV4-1 to TRBJ2-1, with D perhaps matching TRBD1 (6 bases). The V gene's germline CDR1 is MGHRA and CDR2 YSYEKL. CDR3 length equals 16 residues. Trimming took off 4 bases at V and 3 bases at J, with 16 bases between the two ends.

The chain carries TRBV14 and TRBJ2-1; the match to TRBD1 covers 7 bases. With V trimmed by 4 bases and J by 1 base, 10 bases remained unmatched. The CDR3 totals 17 residues. Germline lookup yields CDR1 SGHDN and CDR2 FVKESK. CDR3: CASSRLAGGRSYNEQFF. CDR3 in DNA: TGTGCCAGCAGCCGCCTCGCAGGGGGAAGGTCCTACAATGAGCAGTTCTTC.

J is TRBJ2-3 and V is TRBV4-1; TRBD1 is a possible D gene (6 bases). The CDR3 spans 17 residues. Trimming cost V 0 bases and J 2 bases, with 15 bases left between them. Germline V gene sequence: CDR1 MGHRA, CDR2 YSYEKL. CDR3 in amino acids: CASSQEDSQILTDTQYF. The CDR3 coding sequence is TGCGCCAGCAGCCAAGAGGACAGCCAAATCCTCACAGATACGCAGTATTTT.

This chain connects TRBV28 to TRBJ2-5; 7 nucleotides match TRBD2. The germline V gene encodes CDR1 MDHEN and CDR2 SYDVKM. The CDR3 loop spans 16 amino acids. Losses at the gene ends were 4 bases for V and 5 bases for J; bases not matched to a gene: 13. CDR3 sequence: CASSSPLAEMFETQYF. As DNA, the CDR3 is TGTGCCAGCAGTTCGCCCCTAGCGGAGATGTTTGAGACCCAGTACTTC.

This clone was picked up a small number of times. The genes are TRBV19 and TRBJ1-2, with 9 bases fitting TRBD1. CDR1 and CDR2 (germline): LNHDA, SQIVND (reference sequence). V trimming: 6 bases; J trimming: 5 bases; junction bases outside the gene matches: 7. There are 14 residues in the CDR3. The CDR3 protein is CASRPTGGLYGYTF. DNA for the CDR3: TGTGCCAGTAGACCAACAGGGGGCTTATATGGCTACACCTTC.

The V and J genes are TRBV27 and TRBJ2-6; D is unresolved. CDR1 and CDR2 (germline): MNHEY, SMNVEV (reference sequence). The CDR3 spans 18 residues. V lost 1 base, J lost 0 bases, and 13 bases lay in between. CDR3 sequence (DNA): TGTGCCAGCAGTTTATTTTCCGGTGCCTCCTCTGGGGCCAACGTCCTGACTTTC. Its protein product is CASSLFSGASSGANVLTF.

This clone was seen a single time. V and J are TRBV7-9 and TRBJ2-5, with 10 bases matching TRBD1. The V and J ends lost 3 bases and 3 bases, in that order; junction bases with no gene match: 4. This CDR3 is 15 amino acids long. Looked up from germline, CDR1 is SEHNR and CDR2 is FQNEAQ (reference sequence). CDR3 protein: CASSFLGTGEETQYF. Here the CDR3 DNA reads TGTGCCAGCAGCTTCCTGGGGACAGGGGAAGAGACCCAGTACTTC. Full variable domain (rest looked up from reference TRBV7-9 and TRBJ2-5): DTGVSQNPRHKITKRGQNVTFRCDPISEHNRLYWYRQTLGQGPEFLTYFQNEAQLEKSRLLSDRFSAERPKGSFSTLEIQRTEQGDSAMYLCASSFLGTGEETQYFGPGTRLLVL.

J is TRBJ2-2 and V is TRBV5-1; D is ambiguous. The CDR3 totals 16 residues. The germline CDR1 and CDR2 sequences are SGHRS and YFSETQ. The ends were cut back, 0 bases at V and 3 bases at J, with 12 bases in the middle. CDR3 nucleotides: TGCGCCAGCAGCTTGGCCGGTGACTTTCACACCGGGGAGCTGTTTTTT. Translating gives CASSLAGDFHTGELFF. Complete variable domain (other parts from reference TRBV5-1 and TRBJ2-2): KAGVTQTPRYLIKTRGQQVTLSCSPISGHRSVSWYQQTPGQGLQFLFEYFSETQRNKGNFPGRFSGRQFSNSRSEMNVSTLELGDSALYLCASSLAGDFHTGELFFGEGSRLTVL.

The J gene is TRBJ2-2, the V gene TRBV6-4, with 12 bases fitting TRBD2. Trimming took 6 bases from V and 6 from J; bases not matched to a gene: 5. CDR3 length: 15 amino acids. The germline CDR1 and CDR2 sequences are MRHNA and SNTAGT. CDR3 DNA: TGTGCCAGCAGCCCTAGCGGGGGGGCCTCCGGGGAGCTGTTTTTT. The encoded protein is CASSPSGGASGELFF.